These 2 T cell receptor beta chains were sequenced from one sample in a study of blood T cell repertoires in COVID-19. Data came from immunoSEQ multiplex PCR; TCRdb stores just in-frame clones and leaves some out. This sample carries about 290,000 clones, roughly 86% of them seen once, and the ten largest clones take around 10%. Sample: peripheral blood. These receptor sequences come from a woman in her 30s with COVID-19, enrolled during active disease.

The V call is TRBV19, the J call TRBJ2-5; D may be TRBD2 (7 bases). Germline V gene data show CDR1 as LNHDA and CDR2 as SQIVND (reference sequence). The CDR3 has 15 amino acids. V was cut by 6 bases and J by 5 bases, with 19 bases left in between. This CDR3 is CASRLTSVRGETQYF. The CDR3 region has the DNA TGTGCCAGTAGGTTAACTAGCGTGAGGGGGGAGACCCAGTACTTC.

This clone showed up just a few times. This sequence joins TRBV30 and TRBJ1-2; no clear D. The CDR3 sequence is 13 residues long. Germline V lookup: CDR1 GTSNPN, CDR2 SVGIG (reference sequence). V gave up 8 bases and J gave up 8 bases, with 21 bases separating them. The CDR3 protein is CARGGIKKRGYTF. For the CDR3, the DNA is TGTGCCCGGGGAGGAATCAAAAAGCGAGGCTACACCTTC.